These 22 T cell receptor beta chains share one sample of origin, sequenced in a study of shared T cell receptors in the human thymus. TCRdb's copy holds only in-frame clones and misses some; the assay was immunoSEQ multiplex PCR. The sample carries about 660,000 clones, more than 75% recorded once. The sample also formed part of further work on human thymus T cells.

Input material: thymocytes. The receptors were sampled from a boy less than two years old with a congenital heart defect.

The J gene is TRBJ2-7, the V gene TRBV5-1, with D perhaps matching TRBD1 (7 bases). The CDR3 runs to 16 residues. V lost 2 bases to trimming and J lost 1 base, with 16 bases between them. CDR1 and CDR2 from the germline V gene are SGHRS and YFSETQ. DNA of the CDR3: TGCGCCAGCAGCTTCGGCGGGACAGCATCTTCCTACGAGCAGTACTTC. Translating it yields CASSFGGTASSYEQYF.

Regarding this clone: An end of the junction differs from the germline gene, which may be a read error. The chain has TRBV5-1 and TRBJ1-1; perhaps TRBD1 as D (6 bases). The germline gives CDR1 SGHRS, CDR2 YFSETQ. The CDR3 contains 16 residues. The CDR3 coding sequence is TGCGCCAGCAGCTTGGCCAACAGGGCCCCGGGCACTCAAGCTTTCTTT. The encoded protein is CASSLANRAPGTQAFF.

The rearrangement links TRBV25-1 to TRBJ1-1; the match to TRBD1 covers 8 bases. Germline-derived CDR1 and CDR2 are MGHDK and SYGVNS. The J segment lost 4 bases and the V segment lost 4 bases, leaving 8 bases of the junction unmatched. CDR3 size: 15 residues. The CDR3 protein is CASSGGQGLSTEAFF. The CDR3 bases are TGTGCCAGCAGTGGTGGACAGGGATTGAGCACTGAAGCTTTCTTT.

The chain carries TRBV5-1 and TRBJ1-2; 8 bases are shared with TRBD1. CDR1 and CDR2 (germline): SGHRS, YFSETQ. J lost 3 bases, V lost 0 bases, and 7 bases had no gene match. This CDR3 has 16 residues. CDR3 coding DNA: TGCGCCAGCAGCTTGGAGGGACAGGCTCGGCACTATGGCTACACCTTC. Protein sequence: CASSLEGQARHYGYTF.

This clone occurred once. The V gene is TRBV4-1, the J gene TRBJ1-2; TRBD1 agrees at 8 bases. V gave up 3 bases and J gave up 0 bases; unmatched junction bases: 3. The CDR3 is made up of 15 amino acids. Germline CDR1 MGHRA, CDR2 YSYEKL. CDR3 nucleotides: TGCGCCAGCAGCCAGGGGACAGGTGCTAACTATGGCTACACCTTC. Translating it yields CASSQGTGANYGYTF.

The V call is TRBV27, the J call TRBJ1-2; D perhaps matches TRBD1 (6 bases). The V end was cut by 5 bases, the J end by 0 bases, with 13 bases between. The length of the CDR3 is 15 residues. Germline loops: CDR1 MNHEY, CDR2 SMNVEV (reference sequence). The DNA for the CDR3 is TGTGCCAGCAGTACTACAGGGCTCACTAACTATGGCTACACCTTC. Protein sequence: CASSTTGLTNYGYTF.

The chain carries TRBV27 and TRBJ2-7, with D tentatively TRBD2 (5 bases). Germline loops: CDR1 MNHEY, CDR2 SMNVEV (reference sequence). This CDR3 has 14 residues. Trimming took off 0 bases at V and 9 bases at J, with 15 bases between the two ends. In nucleotides, the CDR3 is TGTGCCAGCAGTTTATCAGTCGATGAGGGCGGGCAGTACTTC. It codes for CASSLSVDEGGQYF.

The rearrangement joins TRBV27 to TRBJ2-7; 14 bases align to TRBD2. V lost 5 bases and J lost 3; bases outside the gene matches: 6. There are 16 residues in the CDR3. The germline gives CDR1 MNHEY, CDR2 SMNVEV (reference sequence). This CDR3 is CASSPWTSGRFYEQYF. The CDR3 nucleotides read TGTGCCAGCAGTCCATGGACTAGCGGGAGGTTCTACGAGCAGTACTTC.

The V and J genes are TRBV27 and TRBJ2-3, with TRBD2 matching 13 bases. With 5 bases clipped from V and 5 bases from J, the junction kept 7 bases outside the gene matches. Germline CDR1 MNHEY, CDR2 SMNVEV (reference sequence). This CDR3 is 16 amino acids long. As DNA, the CDR3 is TGTGCCAGCAGTGAAACTAGCGGGAGGGCCGGAGATACGCAGTATTTT. Amino acids: CASSETSGRAGDTQYF.

The V gene is TRBV12-5, the J gene TRBJ2-7; 7 bases fit TRBD2. The CDR3 loop spans 15 amino acids. Germline assignment: CDR1 LGHNT and CDR2 FRNRAP. With V trimmed by 5 bases and J by 2 bases, 9 bases remained unmatched. DNA of the CDR3: TGTGCTAGTGGTCCCAGGGAGGGGCCAACCTACGAGCAGTACTTC. Encoded protein: CASGPREGPTYEQYF.

CDR3 region: CASSLRELAGSSDTQYF. CDR3 nucleotide sequence: TGTGCCAGCAGTTTACGGGAACTAGCGGGTTCGTCAGATACGCAGTATTTT. The chain recombines TRBV28 with TRBJ2-3, with 9 bases aligning to TRBD2. V trimming: 2 bases; J trimming: 4 bases; junction bases outside the gene matches: 10. The CDR3 runs 17 residues. CDR1 is MDHEN and CDR2 is SYDVKM in the germline V gene.

This chain connects TRBV6-5 to TRBJ2-5, with 8 nucleotides matching TRBD1. TRBJ2-7 explains the end of the DNA better; the J call may be wrong. Germline loops: CDR1 MNHEY, CDR2 SVGAGI. The CDR3 is 13 residues long. CDR3 DNA sequence: TGTGCCAGCTGGAGACAGGGGACCTACGAGCAGTACTTC. Translation: CASWRQGTYEQYF.

The chain uses TRBV7-2 and TRBJ2-1; the D gene is possibly TRBD2 (6 bases). Germline V gives CDR1 SGHTA, CDR2 FQGNSA. This CDR3 region has 15 residues. Deletions cut 1 base from V and 5 bases from J, with 12 bases between. The CDR3 DNA sequence: TGTGCCAGCAGCTTAGGACTAGAACGGCACAATGAGCAGTTCTTC. Encoded protein: CASSLGLERHNEQFF. Filled out from reference TRBV7-2 and TRBJ2-1, the complete variable domain reads GAGVSQSPSNKVTEKGKDVELRCDPISGHTALYWYRQSLGQGLEFLIYFQGNSAPDKSGLPSDRFSAERTGGSVSTLTIQRTQQEDSAVYLCASSLGLERHNEQFFGPGTRLTVL.

This chain uses TRBV7-8 with TRBJ1-5, with TRBD1 as a possible D gene (6 bases). The CDR3 contains 15 residues. CDR1 is SGHVS, CDR2 FQNEAQ, per germline. With 0 bases removed from V and 6 bases from J, the gap between germline ends came to 12 bases. This CDR3 reads CASSLAQGIAQPQHF. The CDR3 DNA follows: TGTGCCAGCAGCTTAGCGCAGGGGATTGCTCAGCCCCAGCATTTT.

V usage is TRBV7-9 and J usage is TRBJ1-2; D unclear. The CDR3 covers 16 residues. The germline V gene has CDR1 SEHNR and CDR2 FQNEAQ (reference sequence). Trimming took 5 bases from V and 1 from J, leaving 17 bases between them. CDR3 DNA sequence: TGTGCCAGCAGCACAAACCTACATACAGATAACTATGGCTACACCTTC. It encodes CASSTNLHTDNYGYTF.

The chain carries TRBV4-3 and TRBJ2-2; 7 bases agree with TRBD1. This CDR3 comprises 14 residues. The V gene end was trimmed by 3 bases and the J gene end by 6 bases; junction bases not matched to a gene: 4. CDR1 is LGHNA and CDR2 is YSLEER in the germline V gene. CDR3 nucleotides: TGCGCCAGCAGCCAGGGACAGTCTCCCGGGGAGCTGTTTTTT. This codes for CASSQGQSPGELFF.

The chain is built from TRBV10-3 and TRBJ2-7; TRBD1 aligns across 8 bases. After removal of 7 bases from V and 0 bases from J, the junction contained 14 bases not matched to a gene. This CDR3 is built from 17 residues. CDR1 ENHRY and CDR2 SYGVKD come from the germline V gene. Here the CDR3 DNA reads TGTGCCATCAAAAATCCCTCGGACAGGGCCAACTCCTACGAGCAGTACTTC. This sequence encodes CAIKNPSDRANSYEQYF.

The table lists this clone with a few counts. Written as DNA, the CDR3 is TGCGCCAGCAGCCAAGGCGCTAGCGGGAGGACTAAGCAGTACTTC. This sequence encodes CASSQGASGRTKQYF. V gene TRBV4-3 combines with J gene TRBJ2-7, with TRBD2 matching over 11 bases. The CDR3 contains 15 residues. Per germline, CDR1 LGHNA and CDR2 YSLEER. The V segment lost 1 base and the J segment 8 bases; nucleotides outside the gene matches: 7.

This chain uses TRBV6-4 with TRBJ2-3; weak D call: TRBD2 (5 bases). CDR3 length: 16 residues. Germline V gives CDR1 MRHNA, CDR2 SNTAGT. V gave up 0 bases and J gave up 4 bases, with 14 bases separating them. CDR3 loop: CASSDSKGSGPDTQYF. The DNA of the CDR3 is TGTGCCAGCAGTGACTCAAAAGGGAGTGGCCCAGATACGCAGTATTTT.

The rearrangement joins TRBV6-4 to TRBJ2-1; D uncertain. Germline values: CDR1 MRHNA, CDR2 SNTAGT. The CDR3 runs 18 residues. V was clipped by 0 bases and J by 6 bases, with 21 bases between them. CDR3 amino acids: CASSDSGLSMLGRNEQFF. As DNA, the CDR3 is TGTGCCAGCAGTGACTCAGGCCTAAGTATGTTGGGCCGCAATGAGCAGTTCTTC.

This sequence joins TRBV27 and TRBJ2-5; TRBD2 matches at 14 bases. V was pared by 6 bases and J by 3 bases, with 12 bases of the junction left unmatched. There are 18 residues in the CDR3. Germline CDR1 and CDR2: MNHEY and SMNVEV (reference sequence). The CDR3 DNA reads TGTGCCAGCAGCCCTGGGACTAGCGGGAGTAAGGGGGAAGAGACCCAGTACTTC. Translated: CASSPGTSGSKGEETQYF.

This clone was seen a few times. The V and J genes are TRBV30 and TRBJ1-1, with 11 bases aligning to TRBD1. Germline V gene lookup returns CDR1 GTSNPN and CDR2 SVGIG (reference sequence). The CDR3 is 15 residues long. Germline trimming cut 1 base from V and 5 bases from J; bases unmatched to any gene: 6. The CDR3 DNA is TGTGCCTGGAGTGACCGGGACAGGGGGAATACTGAAGCTTTCTTT. Protein: CAWSDRDRGNTEAFF.